This passage covers 29 T cell receptor beta chains from one sample sequenced in a study of blood T cell repertoires in COVID-19 (dated by TCRdb to about 2020). The library relied on the immunoSEQ multiplex PCR assay. TCRdb holds this immuneACCESS table with in-frame rearrangements only. Some clones are missing; in checked studies, unresolved V genes explain under half, and the rest has no known cause. The sample has about 22,000 clones on record, over 70% of them singletons. The ten largest make up about a fifth of the sample. Sequencing was carried out using peripheral blood. These TCRs come from a man of 80 years or more with active or convalescent COVID-19.

This rearrangement joins TRBV28 to TRBJ2-1; 10 bases agree with TRBD2. V was clipped by 7 bases and J by 9 bases; unmatched bases: 15. Germline V gene lookup returns CDR1 MDHEN and CDR2 SYDVKM. The CDR3 length is 16 residues. The CDR3 is CASTPGSGGARVEQFF. As DNA, the CDR3 is TGTGCCAGCACTCCAGGGAGCGGGGGGGCGAGGGTTGAGCAGTTCTTC.

This clone showed up just a few times. The chain carries TRBV18 and TRBJ2-7, with D possibly being TRBD1 (6 bases). The CDR3 sequence is 15 residues long. V lost 2 bases and J 3 bases, leaving 14 bases between the germline ends. CDR1 is KGHSH, CDR2 LQKENI, per germline. The CDR3 bases are TGTGCCAGCTCACCAGCGCAAGGGGGACACTACGAGCAGTACTTC. Translating it yields CASSPAQGGHYEQYF.

The chain recombines TRBV19 with TRBJ2-5; D remains unclear. V lost 3 bases to trimming and J lost 5 bases, with 7 bases between them. This CDR3 comprises 12 residues. The germline CDR1 and CDR2 sequences are LNHDA and SQIVND (reference sequence). CDR3 DNA: TGTGCCAGTAGTATGACTGGGGAGACCCAGTACTTC. The encoded protein is CASSMTGETQYF.

DNA of the CDR3: TGTGCCAGCAGTGAGAATACGGTCCGGTACAATGAGCAGTTCTTC. Protein sequence: CASSENTVRYNEQFF. The chain couples TRBV2 to TRBJ2-1; D is unresolved. Germline V gene data show CDR1 as SNHLY and CDR2 as FYNNEI. Trimming cost V 3 bases and J 4 bases, with 13 bases left between them. CDR3 length: 15 residues.

This chain connects TRBV5-1 to TRBJ1-5; 9 nucleotides match TRBD1. This CDR3 region has 14 residues. Germline V gives CDR1 SGHRS, CDR2 YFSETQ. Trimming took 7 bases from V and 6 from J; bases not matched to a gene: 8. CDR3 nucleotides: TGCGCCAGCGCTGGACAGGGGATTCGTCAGCCCCAGCATTTT. It yields the protein CASAGQGIRQPQHF.

This clone is labeled medium-sized. V and J are TRBV5-6 and TRBJ1-6, with no clear D. The length of the CDR3 is 17 residues. V was clipped by 4 bases and J by 6 bases, with 20 bases between them. CDR1 SGHDT and CDR2 YYEEEE come from the germline V gene. The CDR3 loop is CASSLYSWAEVNSPLHF. CDR3 DNA sequence: TGTGCCAGCAGCCTCTACTCGTGGGCTGAAGTTAATTCACCCCTCCACTTT.

The gene calls are TRBV7-2 and TRBJ2-7; 11 positions agree with TRBD2. Per the germline V gene, CDR1 is SGHTA and CDR2 is FQGNSA. The CDR3 length is 15 residues. J gave up 1 base and V 5 bases, and 4 bases lay outside the gene matches. The CDR3 is CASSIGTSGSYEQYF. CDR3 bases: TGTGCCAGCAGCATCGGGACTAGCGGATCCTACGAGCAGTACTTC.

V gene TRBV5-1 combines with J gene TRBJ2-3, with 14 nucleotides matching TRBD2. Germline V CDR1 and CDR2: SGHRS, YFSETQ. The CDR3 sequence is 18 residues long. V dropped 0 bases and J dropped 2; count of bases not matched to a gene: 5. The CDR3 here is CASSLARTSGGNTDTQYF. DNA for the CDR3: TGCGCCAGCAGCTTGGCCCGGACTAGCGGGGGGAACACAGATACGCAGTATTTT. The variable domain in full, completed from reference TRBV5-1 and TRBJ2-3, reads KAGVTQTPRYLIKTRGQQVTLSCSPISGHRSVSWYQQTPGQGLQFLFEYFSETQRNKGNFPGRFSGRQFSNSRSEMNVSTLELGDSALYLCASSLARTSGGNTDTQYFGPGTRLTVL.

The chain uses TRBV21-1 and TRBJ1-2; the DNA was not compared with TRBD1, the D call given in the table. TRBV21-1 is assigned pseudogene status. The CDR3 consists of 12 residues. CDR3 sequence reads: CASCLGQPRYTF. The CDR3 DNA is TGTGCCAGCTGCTTGGGACAGCCCCGCTACACCTTC.

The rearrangement joins TRBV21-1 to TRBJ1-2; the D call in the table, TRBD1, was not verified against the DNA. TRBV21-1 is described as a pseudogene. The CDR3 length is 15 residues. CDR3 sequence reads: CASRKRGQGARGYTF. The CDR3 nucleotides read TGTGCCAGCAGGAAAAGAGGACAGGGGGCAAGGGGCTACACCTTC.

The genes are TRBV5-5 and TRBJ2-7; 8 nucleotides align to TRBD2. The CDR3 consists of 18 residues. Germline-derived CDR1 and CDR2 are SGHKS and YYEKEE (reference sequence). J was trimmed by 4 bases and V by 0 bases; bases with no gene match: 15. The chain's CDR3 is CASSLGINGLAVLYEQYF. The CDR3 DNA is TGTGCCAGCAGCTTGGGTATAAACGGACTAGCAGTTCTTTACGAGCAGTACTTC. The variable domain in full, completed from reference TRBV5-5 and TRBJ2-7, reads DAGVTQSPTHLIKTRGQQVTLRCSPISGHKSVSWYQQVLGQGPQFIFQYYEKEERGRGNFPDRFSARQFPNYSSELNVNALLLGDSALYLCASSLGINGLAVLYEQYFGPGTRLTVT.

This clone was picked up one time. The gene calls are TRBV3-1 (or the pseudogene TRBV3-2) and TRBJ1-1; weak D call: TRBD1 (5 bases). The germline gives CDR1 LGHDT, CDR2 YNNKEL (reference sequence). Trimming took 7 bases from V and 6 from J, leaving 15 bases between them. The CDR3 spans 13 residues. CDR3 residues: CASTTGYGAEAFF. The CDR3 DNA follows: TGTGCCAGCACTACAGGTTATGGGGCTGAAGCTTTCTTT.

A single count supports this clone. The chain combines TRBV5-4 with TRBJ1-1; 7 nucleotides line up with TRBD1. V dropped 3 bases and J dropped 5; count of bases not matched to a gene: 7. The CDR3 spans 14 residues. CDR1 is SGHNT and CDR2 is YYREEE in the germline V gene (reference sequence). CDR3 nucleotides: TGTGCCAGCAGCTCAACAGGGGTTCGGACTGAAGCTTTCTTT. Protein product: CASSSTGVRTEAFF.

The chain is built from TRBV9 and TRBJ2-7; TRBD1 matches 10 bases. V trimming: 5 bases; J trimming: 5 bases; junction bases outside the gene matches: 13. Germline CDR1 and CDR2: SGDLS and YYNGEE. The CDR3 loop spans 16 amino acids. In DNA form, the CDR3 reads TGTGCCAGCAGTCCGTCCGGGACAGGGGCGTTCCACGAGCAGTACTTC. Protein: CASSPSGTGAFHEQYF.

The V gene is TRBV7-2, the J gene TRBJ2-7; 7 bases match TRBD1. The CDR3 contains 15 residues. V lost 2 bases and J lost 2; bases outside the gene matches: 6. Germline V gene data show CDR1 as SGHTA and CDR2 as FQGNSA. CDR3 bases: TGTGCCAGCAGCTTAACCCCCGGGACAGCCTACGAGCAGTACTTC. Residues: CASSLTPGTAYEQYF.

This clone was seen only once. The genes are TRBV5-1 and TRBJ2-1; 8 bases align to TRBD2. This CDR3 region has 17 residues. Germline V gene data show CDR1 as SGHRS and CDR2 as YFSETQ. V was clipped by 4 bases and J by 0 bases; unmatched bases: 9. CDR3 loop: CASSIGTSTLSYNEQFF. In DNA, the CDR3 is TGCGCCAGCAGCATCGGGACTAGTACCCTCTCCTACAATGAGCAGTTCTTC.

Here the CDR3 reads CASSESGIYYGYTF. The CDR3 DNA reads TGCGCCAGCAGTGAGTCCGGGATATACTATGGCTACACCTTC. V and J are TRBV10-1 and TRBJ1-2; no clear D gene. CDR3 length: 14 residues. V lost 0 bases, J lost 3 bases, and 8 bases lay in between. From germline, CDR1 is WNHNN and CDR2 SYGVQD (reference sequence).

V usage is TRBV7-2 and J usage is TRBJ2-1; 8 positions match TRBD1. With 4 bases clipped from V and 0 bases from J, the junction kept 2 bases outside the gene matches. This CDR3 has 15 amino acids. Germline V gene sequence: CDR1 SGHTA, CDR2 FQGNSA. CDR3 sequence reads: CASSSGGFSYNEQFF. The CDR3, as DNA: TGTGCCAGCAGCTCAGGGGGCTTCTCCTACAATGAGCAGTTCTTC. The full variable domain, rest sourced from reference TRBV7-2 and TRBJ2-1, is GAGVSQSPSNKVTEKGKDVELRCDPISGHTALYWYRQSLGQGLEFLIYFQGNSAPDKSGLPSDRFSAERTGGSVSTLTIQRTQQEDSAVYLCASSSGGFSYNEQFFGPGTRLTVL.

CDR3 in amino acids: CASSVAPGQGPYGYTF. CDR3 nucleotides: TGTGCCAGCAGCGTAGCCCCGGGACAGGGACCCTATGGCTACACCTTC. The chain recombines TRBV9 with TRBJ1-2; 9 bases are shared with TRBD1. The J segment lost 4 bases and the V segment lost 0 bases, leaving 7 bases of the junction unmatched. The CDR3 consists of 16 residues. The germline V gene encodes CDR1 SGDLS and CDR2 YYNGEE.

V is TRBV7-2 and J is TRBJ2-2, with TRBD1 as a possible D gene (5 bases). The CDR3 spans 16 residues. V lost 6 bases and J 4 bases, leaving 18 bases between the germline ends. CDR1 is SGHTA and CDR2 is FQGNSA in the germline V gene. The DNA of the CDR3 is TGTGCCAGCAGACCTTCTGGGCAGGGTCGCACCGGGGAGCTGTTTTTT. It specifies CASRPSGQGRTGELFF.

The DNA for the CDR3 is TGTGCCAGCTCACCCACGGCGGACTTCCCCTACGAGCAGTACTTC. It is translated as CASSPTADFPYEQYF. This chain connects TRBV18 to TRBJ2-7; D is perhaps TRBD2 (5 bases). The germline V and J ends were trimmed by 3 bases and 2 bases, with 14 bases remaining between them. The CDR3 loop spans 15 amino acids. Germline CDR1 and CDR2: KGHSH and LQKENI.

The chain carries TRBV27 and TRBJ1-4; the D is unclear. The CDR3 is made up of 15 amino acids. V was trimmed by 3 bases and J by 5 bases, leaving 13 bases between them. From germline, CDR1 is MNHEY and CDR2 SMNVEV (reference sequence). The CDR3 DNA reads as TGTGCCAGCAGTTTTCGGGGTGAAACGAATGAAAAACTGTTTTTT. Its protein is CASSFRGETNEKLFF.

The chain uses TRBV6-1 and TRBJ2-3; D not resolved. V was shortened by 1 base and J by 2 bases, with 4 bases between the two germline ends. This CDR3 has 13 residues. Germline V lookup: CDR1 MNHNS, CDR2 SASEGT. The CDR3 protein is CASSEVYTDTQYF. The CDR3 DNA sequence: TGTGCCAGCAGTGAAGTGTACACAGATACGCAGTATTTT.

This clone has a handful of counts. This chain links TRBV7-9 with TRBJ2-7; tentative D call: TRBD2 (7 bases). V lost 8 bases and J 4 bases, leaving 24 bases between the germline ends. The CDR3 is made up of 16 amino acids. Germline V gene data show CDR1 as SEHNR and CDR2 as FQNEAQ (reference sequence). The CDR3 sequence: CASGPLAGARVYEQYF. CDR3 bases: TGTGCCAGCGGCCCTCTGGCGGGGGCTCGGGTTTACGAGCAGTACTTC. The full variable domain, its missing parts supplied by reference TRBV7-9 and TRBJ2-7, is DTGVSQNPRHKITKRGQNVTFRCDPISEHNRLYWYRQTLGQGPEFLTYFQNEAQLEKSRLLSDRFSAERPKGSFSTLEIQRTEQGDSAMYLCASGPLAGARVYEQYFGPGTRLTVT.

The J gene is TRBJ2-7, the V gene TRBV5-6; tentatively, D is TRBD2 (7 bases). Trimming cost V 6 bases and J 4 bases, with 14 bases left between them. The CDR3 totals 13 residues. Germline V CDR1 and CDR2: SGHDT, YYEEEE. In nucleotides, the CDR3 is TGTGCCAGCAAAGCGGGACACGCTTACGAGCAGTACTTC. Protein: CASKAGHAYEQYF.

V and J are TRBV25-1 and TRBJ1-5; 10 nucleotides line up with TRBD1. Trimming at V came to 6 bases and at J to 3 bases, leaving 5 bases not matched to a gene. The germline V gene has CDR1 MGHDK and CDR2 SYGVNS. This CDR3 region has 15 residues. The CDR3 DNA reads as TGTGCCAGCAGGGTGACAGGGGGCATCAATCAGCCCCAGCATTTT. It translates to CASRVTGGINQPQHF.

V and J are TRBV19 and TRBJ2-7, with 7 bases lining up with TRBD2. There are 15 residues in the CDR3. J gave up 2 bases and V 0 bases, and 4 bases lay outside the gene matches. Germline CDR1 and CDR2: LNHDA and SQIVND (reference sequence). CDR3 sequence: CASSIESAGAYEQYF. The CDR3 bases are TGTGCCAGTAGTATAGAATCTGCGGGAGCCTACGAGCAGTACTTC.

The chain couples TRBV19 to TRBJ1-2; TRBD1 matches 8 bases. The CDR3 is made up of 17 amino acids. Per germline, CDR1 LNHDA and CDR2 SQIVND (reference sequence). The junction had 11 bases not matched to a gene; V was cut back by 1 base and J by 4 bases. The CDR3 loop reads CASSIASSGQGSYGYTF. The CDR3 bases are TGTGCCAGTAGTATAGCATCGTCCGGACAGGGAAGCTATGGCTACACCTTC.

V usage is TRBV10-3 and J usage is TRBJ2-1; 15 nucleotides agree with TRBD2. J was trimmed by 5 bases and V by 10 bases; bases with no gene match: 6. The CDR3 sequence is 15 residues long. From germline, CDR1 is ENHRY and CDR2 SYGVKD. CDR3 nucleotides: TGTGCCACCGGACTAGCGGGAGGGAGTAACAATGAGCAGTTCTTC. It yields the protein CATGLAGGSNNEQFF.